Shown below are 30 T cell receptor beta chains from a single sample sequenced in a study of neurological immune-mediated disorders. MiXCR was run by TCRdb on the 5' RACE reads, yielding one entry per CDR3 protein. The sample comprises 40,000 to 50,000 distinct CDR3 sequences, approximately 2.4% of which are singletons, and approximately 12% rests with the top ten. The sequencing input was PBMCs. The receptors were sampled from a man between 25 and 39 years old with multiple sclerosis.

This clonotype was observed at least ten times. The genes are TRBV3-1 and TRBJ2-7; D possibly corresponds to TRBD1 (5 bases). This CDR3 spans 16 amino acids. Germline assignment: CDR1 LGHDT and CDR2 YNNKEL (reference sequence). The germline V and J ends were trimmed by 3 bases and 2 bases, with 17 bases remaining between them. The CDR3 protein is CASSHRSDTGTYEQYF. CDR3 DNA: TGTGCCAGCAGCCATCGATCAGATACAGGAACCTACGAGCAGTACTTC.

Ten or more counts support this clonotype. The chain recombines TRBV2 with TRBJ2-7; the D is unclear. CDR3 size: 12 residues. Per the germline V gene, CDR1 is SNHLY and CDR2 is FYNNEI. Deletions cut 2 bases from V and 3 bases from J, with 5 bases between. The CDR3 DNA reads TGTGCCAGCAGTGAAAATGTCTACGAGCAGTACTTC. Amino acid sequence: CASSENVYEQYF.

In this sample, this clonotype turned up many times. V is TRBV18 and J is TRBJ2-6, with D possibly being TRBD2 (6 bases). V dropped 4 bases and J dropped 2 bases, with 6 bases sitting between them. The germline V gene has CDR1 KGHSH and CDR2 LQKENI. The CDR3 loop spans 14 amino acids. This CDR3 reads CASSRGAGANVLTF. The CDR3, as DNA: TGTGCCAGCTCACGGGGGGCTGGGGCCAACGTCCTGACTTTC.

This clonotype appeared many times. CDR3 amino acids: CASSLPRRYSNQPQHF. The CDR3 nucleotides read TGTGCCAGCAGTTTACCCAGACGCTATAGCAATCAGCCCCAGCATTTT. The chain has TRBV28 and TRBJ1-5; D unresolved. There are 16 residues in the CDR3. V gave up 2 bases and J gave up 0 bases, with 11 bases separating them. CDR1 and CDR2 (germline): MDHEN, SYDVKM.

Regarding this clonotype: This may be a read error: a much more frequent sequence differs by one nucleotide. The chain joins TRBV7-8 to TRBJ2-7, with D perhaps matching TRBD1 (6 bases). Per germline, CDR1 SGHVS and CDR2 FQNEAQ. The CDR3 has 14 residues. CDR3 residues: CASSYPGTNYEQCF. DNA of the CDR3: TGTGCCAGCAGCTACCCCGGGACAAACTACGAGCAGTGCTTC. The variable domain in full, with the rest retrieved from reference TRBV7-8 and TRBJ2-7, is GAGVSQSPRYKVAKRGQDVALRCDPISGHVSLFWYQQALGQGPEFLTYFQNEAQLDKSGLPSDRFFAERPEGSVSTLKIQRTQQEDSAVYLCASSYPGTNYEQCFGPGTRLTVT.

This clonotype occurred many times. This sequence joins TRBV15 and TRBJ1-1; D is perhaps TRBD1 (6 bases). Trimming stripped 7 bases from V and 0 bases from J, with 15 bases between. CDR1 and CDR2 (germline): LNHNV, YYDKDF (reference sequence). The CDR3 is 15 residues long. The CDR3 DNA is TGTGCCACCACTATTTACAGGGACTTGAACACTGAAGCTTTCTTT. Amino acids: CATTIYRDLNTEAFF.

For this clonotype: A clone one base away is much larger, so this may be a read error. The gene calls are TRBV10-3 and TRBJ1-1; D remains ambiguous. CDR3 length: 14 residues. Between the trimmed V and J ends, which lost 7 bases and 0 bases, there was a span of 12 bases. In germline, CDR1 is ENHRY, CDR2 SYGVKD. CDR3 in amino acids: CAIKGQIMNTEAFF. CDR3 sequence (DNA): TGTGCCATCAAGGGTCAGATAATGAACACTGAAGCTTTCTTT.

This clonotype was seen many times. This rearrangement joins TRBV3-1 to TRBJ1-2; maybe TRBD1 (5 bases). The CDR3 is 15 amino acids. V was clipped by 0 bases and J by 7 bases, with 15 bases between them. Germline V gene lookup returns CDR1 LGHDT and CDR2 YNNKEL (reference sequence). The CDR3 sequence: CASSQDSGARTGYTF. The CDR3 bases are TGTGCCAGCAGCCAAGATAGCGGGGCGCGAACTGGCTACACCTTC.

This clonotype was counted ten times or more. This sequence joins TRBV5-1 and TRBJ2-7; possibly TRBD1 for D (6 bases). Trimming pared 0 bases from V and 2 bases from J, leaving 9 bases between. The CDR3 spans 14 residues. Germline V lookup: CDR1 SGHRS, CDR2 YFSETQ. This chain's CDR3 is CASSLAQGPYEQYF. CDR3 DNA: TGCGCCAGCAGCTTGGCACAGGGACCCTACGAGCAGTACTTC.

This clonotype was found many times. The CDR3 is CASSHEGRRGPLYGYTF. The CDR3, as DNA: TGCGCCAGCAGCCATGAGGGGCGGCGCGGGCCACTCTATGGCTACACCTTC. This sequence joins TRBV4-1 and TRBJ1-2, with a possible D match to TRBD1 (5 bases). CDR1 is MGHRA and CDR2 is YSYEKL in the germline V gene. This CDR3 spans 17 amino acids. Trimming shortened V by 3 bases and J by 4 bases, and 21 bases separated the two germline ends.

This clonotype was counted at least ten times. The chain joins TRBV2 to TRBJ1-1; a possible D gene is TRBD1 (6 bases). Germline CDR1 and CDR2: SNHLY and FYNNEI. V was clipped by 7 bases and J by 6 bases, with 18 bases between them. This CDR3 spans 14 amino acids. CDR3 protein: CASIPDGGPAEAFF. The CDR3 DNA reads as TGTGCCAGCATCCCAGACGGGGGGCCCGCTGAAGCTTTCTTT.

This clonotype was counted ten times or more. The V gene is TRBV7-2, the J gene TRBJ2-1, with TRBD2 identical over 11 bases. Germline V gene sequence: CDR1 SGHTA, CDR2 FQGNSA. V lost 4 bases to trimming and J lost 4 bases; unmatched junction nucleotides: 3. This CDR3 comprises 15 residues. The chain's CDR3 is CASSSLAGAYNEQFF. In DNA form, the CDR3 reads TGTGCCAGCAGCTCACTAGCGGGAGCTTACAATGAGCAGTTCTTC.

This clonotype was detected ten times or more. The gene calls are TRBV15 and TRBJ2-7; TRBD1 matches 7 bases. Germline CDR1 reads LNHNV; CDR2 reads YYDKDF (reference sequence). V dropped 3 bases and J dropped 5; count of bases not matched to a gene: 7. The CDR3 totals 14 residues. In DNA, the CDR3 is TGTGCCACCAGCAGCGGACAGGAGGTCCACGAGCAGTACTTC. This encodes CATSSGQEVHEQYF.

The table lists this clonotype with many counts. CDR3 sequence: CASSPSEGTGYEQYF. Here the CDR3 DNA reads TGTGCCAGCAGCCCTTCGGAGGGGACAGGCTACGAGCAGTACTTC. The chain is built from TRBV4-2 and TRBJ2-7, with TRBD1 matching over 8 bases. Germline assignment: CDR1 LGHNA and CDR2 YNFKEQ. V dropped 4 bases and J dropped 3; count of bases not matched to a gene: 8. There are 15 residues in the CDR3.

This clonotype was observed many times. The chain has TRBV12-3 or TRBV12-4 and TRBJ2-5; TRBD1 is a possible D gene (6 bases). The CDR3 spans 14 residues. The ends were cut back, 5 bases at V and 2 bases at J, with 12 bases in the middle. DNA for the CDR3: TGTGCCAGCAGTCTCGGACAGTTTCAAGAGACCCAGTACTTC. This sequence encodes CASSLGQFQETQYF.

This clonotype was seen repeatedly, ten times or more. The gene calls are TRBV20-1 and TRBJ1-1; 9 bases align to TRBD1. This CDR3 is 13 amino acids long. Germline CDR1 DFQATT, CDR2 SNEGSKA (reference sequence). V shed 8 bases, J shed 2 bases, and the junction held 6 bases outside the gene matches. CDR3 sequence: CSRGQGANTEAFF. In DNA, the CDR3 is TGCAGTCGGGGACAGGGTGCAAACACTGAAGCTTTCTTT.

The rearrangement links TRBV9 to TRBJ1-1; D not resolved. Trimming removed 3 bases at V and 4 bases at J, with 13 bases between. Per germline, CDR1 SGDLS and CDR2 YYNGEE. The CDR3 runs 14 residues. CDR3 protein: CASSATYGSTEAFF. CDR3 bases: TGTGCCAGCAGCGCGACATACGGGTCCACTGAAGCTTTCTTT.

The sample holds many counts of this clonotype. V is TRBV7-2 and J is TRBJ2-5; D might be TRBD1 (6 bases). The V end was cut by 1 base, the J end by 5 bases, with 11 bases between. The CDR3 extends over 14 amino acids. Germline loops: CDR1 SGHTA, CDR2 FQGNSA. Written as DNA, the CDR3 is TGTGCCAGCAGCTTAGAGGCAGGGGTGGAGACCCAGTACTTC. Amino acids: CASSLEAGVETQYF.

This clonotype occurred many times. CDR3 DNA: TGTGCCAGCAGTTCAACTAGGGCCGAGCAGTACTTC. This encodes CASSSTRAEQYF. The chain carries TRBV12-3 or TRBV12-4 and TRBJ2-7, with a possible D match to TRBD2 (5 bases). The V and J ends lost 4 bases and 6 bases respectively, with 10 bases between them. The CDR3 contains 12 residues.

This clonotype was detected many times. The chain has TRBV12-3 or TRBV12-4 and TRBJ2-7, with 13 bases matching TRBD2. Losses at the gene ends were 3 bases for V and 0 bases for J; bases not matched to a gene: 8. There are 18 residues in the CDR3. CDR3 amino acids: CASSLGGLAGETSYEQYF. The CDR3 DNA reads TGTGCCAGCAGTTTGGGCGGACTAGCGGGAGAAACCTCCTACGAGCAGTACTTC.

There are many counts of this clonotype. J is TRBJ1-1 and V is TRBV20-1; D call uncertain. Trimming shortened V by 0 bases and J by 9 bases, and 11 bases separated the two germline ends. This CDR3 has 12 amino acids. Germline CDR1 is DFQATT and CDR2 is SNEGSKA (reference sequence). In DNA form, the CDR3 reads TGCAGTGCTAGAGATAGTGGCAGCAAAGCTTTCTTT. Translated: CSARDSGSKAFF.

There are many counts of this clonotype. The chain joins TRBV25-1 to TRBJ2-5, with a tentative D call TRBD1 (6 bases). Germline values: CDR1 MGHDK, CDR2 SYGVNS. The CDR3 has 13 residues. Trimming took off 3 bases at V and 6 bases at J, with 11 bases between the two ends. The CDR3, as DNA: TGTGCCAGCAGTGACAGGGGACCGAAGACCCAGTACTTC. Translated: CASSDRGPKTQYF. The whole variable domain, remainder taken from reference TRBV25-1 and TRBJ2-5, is EADIYQTPRYLVIGTGKKITLECSQTMGHDKMYWYQQDPGMELHLIHYSYGVNSTEKGDLSSESTVSRIRTEHFPLTLESARPSHTSQYLCASSDRGPKTQYFGPGTRLLVL.

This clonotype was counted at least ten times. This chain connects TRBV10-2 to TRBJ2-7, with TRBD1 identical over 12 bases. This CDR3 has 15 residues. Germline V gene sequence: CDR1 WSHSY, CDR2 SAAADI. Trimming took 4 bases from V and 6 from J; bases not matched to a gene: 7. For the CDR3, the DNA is TGCGCCAGCAGTGGGCCGGGACAGGGGGCGCCCGAGCAGTACTTC. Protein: CASSGPGQGAPEQYF.

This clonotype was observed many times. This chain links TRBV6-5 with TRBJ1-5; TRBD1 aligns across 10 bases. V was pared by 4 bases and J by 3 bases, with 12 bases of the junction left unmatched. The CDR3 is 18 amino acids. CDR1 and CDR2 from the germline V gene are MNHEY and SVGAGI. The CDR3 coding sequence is TGTGCCAGCAGTTCAACTGGGACAGGGGACAGGGCCAATCAGCCCCAGCATTTT. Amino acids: CASSSTGTGDRANQPQHF.

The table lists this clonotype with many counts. CDR3 region: CASSLKAGELFF. Here the CDR3 DNA reads TGTGCCAGCAGCCTAAAGGCCGGGGAGCTGTTTTTT. This chain connects TRBV9 to TRBJ2-2; D unresolved. V lost 4 bases, J lost 6 bases, and 7 bases lay in between. CDR1 is SGDLS, CDR2 YYNGEE, per germline. The CDR3 is 12 residues long.

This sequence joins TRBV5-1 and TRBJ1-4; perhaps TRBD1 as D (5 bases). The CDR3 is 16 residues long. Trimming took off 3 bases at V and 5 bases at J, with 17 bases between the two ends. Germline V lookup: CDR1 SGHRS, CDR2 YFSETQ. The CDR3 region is CASSSASGIRNEKLFF. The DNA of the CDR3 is TGCGCCAGCAGCTCGGCTTCAGGGATCCGAAATGAAAAACTGTTTTTT.

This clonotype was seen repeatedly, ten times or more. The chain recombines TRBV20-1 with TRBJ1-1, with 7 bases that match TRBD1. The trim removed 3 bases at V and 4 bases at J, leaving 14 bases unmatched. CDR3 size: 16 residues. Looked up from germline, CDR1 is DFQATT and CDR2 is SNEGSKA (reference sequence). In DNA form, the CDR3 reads TGCAGTGCTAGGGACCCCAACAGGGGAGAGGTCACTGAAGCTTTCTTT. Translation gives CSARDPNRGEVTEAFF.

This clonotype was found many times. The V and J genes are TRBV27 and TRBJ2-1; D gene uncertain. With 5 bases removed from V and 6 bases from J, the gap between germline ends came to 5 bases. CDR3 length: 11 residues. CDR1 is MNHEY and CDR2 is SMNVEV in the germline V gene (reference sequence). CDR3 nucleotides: TGTGCCAGCAGTCATGTCAATGAGCAGTTCTTC. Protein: CASSHVNEQFF.

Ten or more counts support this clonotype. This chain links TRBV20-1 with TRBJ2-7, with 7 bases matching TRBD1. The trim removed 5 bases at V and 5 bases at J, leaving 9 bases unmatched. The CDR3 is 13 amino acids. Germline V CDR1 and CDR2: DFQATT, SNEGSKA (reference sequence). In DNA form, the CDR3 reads TGCAGTGCTCGACAGGGTCCCGCGGACGAGCAGTACTTC. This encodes CSARQGPADEQYF.

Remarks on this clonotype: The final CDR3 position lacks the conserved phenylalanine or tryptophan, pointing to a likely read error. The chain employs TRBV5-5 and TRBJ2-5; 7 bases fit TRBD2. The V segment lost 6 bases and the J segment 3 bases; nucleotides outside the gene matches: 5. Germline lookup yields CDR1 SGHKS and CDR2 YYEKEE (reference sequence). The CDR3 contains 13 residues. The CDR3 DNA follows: TGTGCCAGCATTCTGGGAGGGAAAGAGACCCAGTACATC. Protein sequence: CASILGGKETQYI.